This T cell receptor (beta chain) was retrieved from a study of control samples from healthy donors and cancer patients. Method: immunoSEQ multiplex PCR; TCRdb's copy keeps in-frame clones and lacks some. The sample has 65,000 to 95,000 clones, 70% to 90% seen once. The sample taken for sequencing was blood. The sequence was obtained from a man in his forties or fifties in good health.

The chain's CDR3 is CASSQEGGARQPQHF. DNA of the CDR3: TGCGCCAGCAGCCAAGAGGGGGGCGCCAGACAGCCCCAGCATTTT. This rearrangement joins TRBV4-3 to TRBJ1-5, with D tentatively TRBD1 (6 bases). Germline V gives CDR1 LGHNA, CDR2 YSLEER. The germline V and J ends were trimmed by 0 bases and 7 bases, with 13 bases remaining between them. CDR3 size: 15 residues.